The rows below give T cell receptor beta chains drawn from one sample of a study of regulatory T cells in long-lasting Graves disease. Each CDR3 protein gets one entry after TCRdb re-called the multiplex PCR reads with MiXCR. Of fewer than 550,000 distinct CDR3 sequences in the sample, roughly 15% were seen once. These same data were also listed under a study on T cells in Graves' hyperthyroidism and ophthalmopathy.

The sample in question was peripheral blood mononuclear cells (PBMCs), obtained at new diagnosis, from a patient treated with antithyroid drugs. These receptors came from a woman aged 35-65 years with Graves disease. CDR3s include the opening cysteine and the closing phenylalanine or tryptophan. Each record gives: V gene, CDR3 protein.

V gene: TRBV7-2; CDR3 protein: CASSRGQGRYGYTF
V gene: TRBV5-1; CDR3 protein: CASSLFAGLEGNTEAFF
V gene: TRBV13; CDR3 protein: CASSQDYSSSYNEQFF
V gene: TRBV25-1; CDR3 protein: CASSESWGAGGMNTEASF
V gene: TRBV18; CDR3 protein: CASSPPPGLGYGYTF
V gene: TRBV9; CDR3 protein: CASSVVSATQHQETQYF
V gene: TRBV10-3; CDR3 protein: CATSREGRMNTEAFF
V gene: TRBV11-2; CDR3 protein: CASSYEDGRDTQYF
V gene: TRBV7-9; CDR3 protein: CASSLGRVFSSYQETQYF
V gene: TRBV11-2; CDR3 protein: CANSPGVARPYEQYF
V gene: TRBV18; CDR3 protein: CASSPGANYGYTF
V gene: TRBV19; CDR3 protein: CASSRTGNEQYF
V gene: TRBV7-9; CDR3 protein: CASTDPRGVTGGYTF
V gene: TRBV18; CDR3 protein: CASSPRRDTEAFF
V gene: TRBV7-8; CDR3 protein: CASSLIGSNQPQHF
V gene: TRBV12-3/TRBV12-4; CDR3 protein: CASSRGVSNSYEQYF
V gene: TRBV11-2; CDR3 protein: CASSRRTSGGIDTQYF
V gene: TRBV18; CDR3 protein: CASSPQSGYEQYF
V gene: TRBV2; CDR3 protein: CASSERGLAGETQYF
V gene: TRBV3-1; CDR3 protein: CASSQDKMDTQYF
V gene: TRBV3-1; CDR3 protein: CASSPSGYSTDTQYF
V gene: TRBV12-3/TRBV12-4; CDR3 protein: CASSSLPGGNPYNEQFF
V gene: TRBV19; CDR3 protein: CASSIYLRKEKLFF
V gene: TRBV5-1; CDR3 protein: CASSLPGGGSYEQYF
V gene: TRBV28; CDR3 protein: CASTGHGFPSGANVLTF
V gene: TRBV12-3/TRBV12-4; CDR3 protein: CASSLGRGLLGTF
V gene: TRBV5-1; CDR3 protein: CASSVSAGELLF
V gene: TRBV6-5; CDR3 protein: CASSSHIGSGNTIYF
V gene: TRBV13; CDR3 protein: CASSDRTQRGNQETQYF
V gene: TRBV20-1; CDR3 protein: CSARGLISYEQYF
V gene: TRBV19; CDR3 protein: CASTEQASNSPLHF
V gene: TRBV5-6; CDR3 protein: CASSLGPITEAFF
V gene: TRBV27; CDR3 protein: CASSLHRDRGYNEQFF
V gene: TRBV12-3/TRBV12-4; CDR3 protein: CASTAGLALYEQYF
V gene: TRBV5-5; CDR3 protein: CASSNDRGDEAFF
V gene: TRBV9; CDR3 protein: CASSPTPRGDGHTQYF
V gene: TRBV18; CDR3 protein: CASSSEQNSANEKLFF
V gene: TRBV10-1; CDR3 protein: CASSESGGPTDTQYF
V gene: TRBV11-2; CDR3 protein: CASSLDPGFRGNTIYF
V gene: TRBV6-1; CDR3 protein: CASTDRVGNTEAFF
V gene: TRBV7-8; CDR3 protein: CASSLGLAGVTYEQYF
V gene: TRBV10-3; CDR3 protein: CAISLLGRGGGTGELFF
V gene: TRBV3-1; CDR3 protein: CASSRDSPYDIQYF
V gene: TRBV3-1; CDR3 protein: CASSPSWGLAGSLEQYF
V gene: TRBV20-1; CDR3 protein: CSASGGIAYNEQFF
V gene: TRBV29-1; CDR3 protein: CSVRASNNSPLHF
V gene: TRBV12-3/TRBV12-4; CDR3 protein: CASSAGTDFYGYTF
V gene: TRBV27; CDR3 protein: CASSLSAGQTYNEQFF
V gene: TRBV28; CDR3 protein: CASSLSGTGGYGYTF
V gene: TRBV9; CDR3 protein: CASSVDLGRELFF
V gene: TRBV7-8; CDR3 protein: CASSLSAGGTQYF
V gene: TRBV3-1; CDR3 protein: CASSQDPGRINTEAFF
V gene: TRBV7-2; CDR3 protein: CASSFQVQNTQYF
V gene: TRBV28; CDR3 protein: CASSFPQGARGYTF
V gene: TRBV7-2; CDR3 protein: CASSSPSWGEGYEQFF